A single sample is the source of the 22 T cell receptor beta chains below, sequenced in a study of tumor-infiltrating lymphocytes in primary liver carcinoma. Synthesis of TCR beta cDNA was carried out from approximately 0.55 ug total RNA with a constant-region primer. Investigators got TCR beta libraries out of three nested multiplex PCR rounds, done with slightly modified ARM-PCR. PCR rounds one and two used TRBV1-TRBV30 forward primers with a C-beta reverse primer for 10 cycles each. TCRdb ran MiXCR on the multiplex PCR reads and lists one entry per CDR3 protein. Among 310,000 or so distinct CDR3 sequences listed, around three fifths were seen once. Unsorted whole blood supplied the blood RNA, and germline DNA was isolated too. Sample: peripheral blood. The source is a man aged 35 to 55 with primary liver carcinoma and hepatitis B virus infection.

As concerns this clonotype: No conserved phenylalanine or tryptophan ends this CDR3, so it is likely a read error. The chain carries TRBV4-2 and TRBJ2-1; 7 positions agree with TRBD2. Germline CDR1 reads LGHNA; CDR2 reads YNFKEQ. V lost 2 bases and J lost 0; bases outside the gene matches: 4. CDR3 length: 16 residues. The CDR3 sequence is CASSQCGRGSYNEQFS. In DNA form, the CDR3 reads TGTGCCAGCAGCCAATGCGGGAGAGGCTCCTACAATGAGCAGTTCTCC.

The chain carries TRBV12-3 or TRBV12-4 and TRBJ2-1, with TRBD1 matching over 10 bases. V gave up 5 bases and J gave up 9 bases; unmatched junction bases: 10. CDR3 length: 15 amino acids. CDR3 nucleotide sequence: TGTGCCAGCAGTATCGACAGGGGGCTGGGTGGTGAGCAGTTCTTC. Translated: CASSIDRGLGGEQFF.

On this clonotype: A read error may explain this, as a much larger clone is one base away. The rearrangement joins TRBV29-1 to TRBJ2-5; 10 nucleotides match TRBD2. Germline V gene sequence: CDR1 SQVTM, CDR2 ANQGSEA. This CDR3 is 14 amino acids long. Written as DNA, the CDR3 is TGCGGCGTTGGAGTAGCGGGAGGACAAGAGACCCAGTACTTC. It is translated as CGVGVAGGQETQYF.

In the case of this clonotype: A much larger clone is a single base away; this may be a read error. The chain uses TRBV6-5 and TRBJ1-2; D is unresolved. The CDR3 consists of 16 residues. Germline-derived CDR1 and CDR2 are MNHEY and SVGAGI. The CDR3 coding sequence is TGTGTCAGCAGTTACGACCCGAAGCGGGCCTTCTATGGCTACACCTTC. Translated, it gives CVSSYDPKRAFYGYTF.

The chain joins TRBV19 to TRBJ2-5; no firm D call. The V end was cut by 4 bases, the J end by 2 bases, with 8 bases between. CDR3 length: 13 amino acids. Per the germline V gene, CDR1 is LNHDA and CDR2 is SQIVND (reference sequence). The CDR3 loop reads CASSRSYQETQYF. The DNA for the CDR3 is TGTGCCAGTAGTAGGTCCTATCAAGAGACCCAGTACTTC.

The chain has TRBV11-2 and TRBJ2-7; no reliable D call. The CDR3 has 13 residues. Trimming shortened V by 9 bases and J by 9 bases, and 21 bases separated the two germline ends. CDR1 is SGHAT and CDR2 is FQNNGV in the germline V gene. For the CDR3, the DNA is TGTGCCAGAGGCTTTTGGGTTTCAGAAGGGCAGTACTTC. Protein: CARGFWVSEGQYF.

The J gene is TRBJ1-5, the V gene TRBV6-1; 9 bases agree with TRBD1. Germline V gives CDR1 MNHNS, CDR2 SASEGT. CDR3 length: 18 residues. Trimming took 9 bases from V and 1 from J; bases not matched to a gene: 16. This CDR3 is CASSMMTTGGSSNQPQHF. CDR3 nucleotides: TGTGCCAGTAGCATGATGACTACAGGGGGCAGCAGCAATCAGCCCCAGCATTTT.

The count of this clonotype is one. V usage is TRBV5-1 and J usage is TRBJ2-3; 8 nucleotides agree with TRBD2. The CDR3 totals 16 residues. V shed 8 bases and J 2 bases; nucleotides not matched to a gene: 13. From germline, CDR1 is SGHRS and CDR2 YFSETQ. CDR3 nucleotides: TGCGCCAGAAGCGGCACTAGCGGCCACTTCACAGATACGCAGTATTTT. It specifies CARSGTSGHFTDTQYF. The full variable domain, with the rest looked up from reference TRBV5-1 and TRBJ2-3, is KAGVTQTPRYLIKTRGQQVTLSCSPISGHRSVSWYQQTPGQGLQFLFEYFSETQRNKGNFPGRFSGRQFSNSRSEMNVSTLELGDSALYLCARSGTSGHFTDTQYFGPGTRLTVL.

In regard to this clonotype: Likely a read error: the CDR3 ends without its conserved phenylalanine or tryptophan. This chain joins TRBV6-6 and TRBJ2-5; 8 nucleotides line up with TRBD2. The V and J ends lost 11 bases and 6 bases, in that order; junction bases with no gene match: 26. The CDR3 has 18 residues. CDR1 and CDR2 from the germline V gene are MNHNY and SVGAGI (reference sequence). The DNA for the CDR3 is TGTGCCGCCCAGCCCTCTTGGCGGGAGGCCCTGACGCGACAGACCCAGTACTTA. Encoded protein: CAAQPSWREALTRQTQYL.

For this clonotype: This may stem from a read error, because a much larger clone lies one nucleotide away. The chain links TRBV6-2 or TRBV6-3 to TRBJ1-4, with D uncertain. Trimming pared 2 bases from V and 0 bases from J, leaving 7 bases between. CDR3 length: 15 residues. Germline CDR1 MNHEY, CDR2 SVGEGT. The CDR3 loop reads CASSYRAATNEKLFF. CDR3 nucleotide sequence: TGTGCCAGCAGTTACCGAGCTGCAACTAATGAAAAACTGTTTTTT.

This clonotype was counted a few times. With a much larger clone just one base away, this may be a read error. CDR3 region: CASSLGQHNGQFF. The CDR3 DNA reads as TGTGCCAGCAGCTTAGGACAGCACAATGGGCAGTTCTTC. The V call is TRBV11-3, the J call TRBJ2-1, with D possibly being TRBD1 (5 bases). The CDR3 has 13 amino acids. The germline gives CDR1 SGHNT, CDR2 YENEEA. Combining the CDR3 with reference TRBV11-3 and TRBJ2-1 gives the whole variable domain EAGVVQSPRYKIIEKKQPVAFWCNPISGHNTLYWYLQNLGQGPELLIRYENEEAVDDSQLPKDRFSAERLKGVDSTLKIQPAELGDSAVYLCASSLGQHNGQFFGPGTRLTVL.

This clonotype was detected once. The chain has TRBV6-2 or TRBV6-3 and TRBJ2-1; TRBD1 might be the D (5 bases). The CDR3 covers 15 residues. V was pared by 1 base and J by 2 bases, with 9 bases between. Germline CDR1 MNHEY, CDR2 SVGEGT. Here the CDR3 reads CASSYLGAPYNEQFF. CDR3 DNA sequence: TGTGCCAGCAGTTACTTAGGGGCCCCCTACAATGAGCAGTTCTTC.

This clonotype was recorded only once. This sequence may be a read error, since a much larger clone differs from it by one base. This chain links TRBV6-5 with TRBJ2-1; 7 nucleotides agree with TRBD1. CDR1 is MNHEY, CDR2 SVGAGI, per germline. The V segment lost 6 bases and the J segment 3 bases; nucleotides outside the gene matches: 8. The CDR3 has 15 amino acids. CDR3 protein: CASRQGQSLYNEQFF. The CDR3 region has the DNA TGTGCCAGCAGACAGGGACAGTCCCTCTACAATGAGCAGTTCTTC.

The rearrangement links TRBV30 to TRBJ2-5; perhaps TRBD2 as D (6 bases). Per germline, CDR1 GTSNPN and CDR2 SVGIG (reference sequence). The V gene lost 0 bases and the J gene lost 1 base, with 12 bases spanning the gap. This CDR3 has 15 residues. The CDR3 reads CAWSVAEGLQETQYF. CDR3 DNA: TGTGCCTGGAGTGTAGCGGAGGGCCTCCAAGAGACCCAGTACTTC.

In the case of this clonotype: At one end the junction does not follow the germline gene, possibly because of a read error. The V call is TRBV11-2, the J call TRBJ1-4; 8 bases are a match to TRBD1. The CDR3 totals 15 residues. Looked up from germline, CDR1 is SGHAT and CDR2 is FQNNGV. The CDR3 sequence is CASSLGGQGNEKLYF. The DNA for the CDR3 is TGTGCCAGCAGCTTAGGAGGACAGGGTAATGAAAAACTGTATTTT.

The gene calls are TRBV11-2 and TRBJ2-5; 10 nucleotides agree with TRBD1. This CDR3 has 14 amino acids. The V gene's germline CDR1 is SGHAT and CDR2 FQNNGV. V shed 7 bases and J 5 bases; nucleotides not matched to a gene: 7. The CDR3 DNA follows: TGTGCCAGCATTCGGACAGGGGGGGGGGAGACCCAGTACTTC. As protein: CASIRTGGGETQYF. The whole variable domain, remainder taken from reference TRBV11-2 and TRBJ2-5, is EAGVAQSPRYKIIEKRQSVAFWCNPISGHATLYWYQQILGQGPKLLIQFQNNGVVDDSQLPKDRFSAERLKGVDSTLKIQPAKLEDSAVYLCASIRTGGGETQYFGPGTRLLVL.

This clonotype was counted only a few times. The chain combines TRBV28 with TRBJ2-1; weak D call: TRBD2 (6 bases). CDR1 is MDHEN and CDR2 is SYDVKM in the germline V gene. The V gene lost 6 bases and the J gene lost 13 bases, with 16 bases spanning the gap. CDR3 length equals 12 residues. CDR3 bases: TGTGCCAGCAGCATACCCGGGACTCGACAGTTCTTC. Translating gives CASSIPGTRQFF.

A word on this clonotype: A much larger clone lies a single base off, so this may be a read error. V gene TRBV6-2 or TRBV6-3 combines with J gene TRBJ1-1; TRBD1 agrees at 8 bases. Per germline, CDR1 MNHEY and CDR2 SVGEGT. There are 14 residues in the CDR3. V dropped 2 bases and J dropped 5; count of bases not matched to a gene: 4. The CDR3 sequence: CASSYQQGDTEAFF. CDR3 in DNA: TGTGCCAGCAGTTACCAACAGGGGGATACTGAAGCTTTCTTT.

For this clonotype: In this CDR3 the conserved last residue, phenylalanine or tryptophan, is missing, so a read error is likely. V usage is TRBV11-2 and J usage is TRBJ2-5; possible D gene TRBD1, 6 bases. Germline values: CDR1 SGHAT, CDR2 FQNNGV. V was cut by 7 bases and J by 5 bases, with 17 bases left in between. This CDR3 comprises 14 residues. Here the CDR3 reads CASNSDPRGETQYL. CDR3 nucleotides: TGTGCCAGCAACTCAGACCCTAGGGGGGAGACCCAGTACCTC.

The V call is TRBV6-2 or TRBV6-3, the J call TRBJ1-2; the D gene is possibly TRBD1 (5 bases). This CDR3 spans 14 amino acids. Germline CDR1 reads MNHEY; CDR2 reads SVGEGT. V lost 6 bases, J lost 8 bases, and 19 bases lay in between. CDR3: CASRETGTRTGYTF. Written as DNA, the CDR3 is TGTGCCAGCAGAGAGACCGGGACTCGCACAGGCTACACCTTC.

V gene TRBV7-8 combines with J gene TRBJ2-1; TRBD1 is a possible D gene (6 bases). From germline, CDR1 is SGHVS and CDR2 FQNEAQ. Deletions cut 2 bases from V and 6 bases from J, with 11 bases between. This CDR3 comprises 14 residues. The CDR3 loop reads CASSLTGLSNEQFF. In nucleotides, the CDR3 is TGTGCCAGCAGCTTAACAGGGTTGAGCAATGAGCAGTTCTTC.

Remarks on this clonotype: A read error is possible here, since a much larger clone lies one base away. The chain has TRBV6-5 and TRBJ2-1; no definite D call. The germline V and J ends were trimmed by 5 bases and 2 bases, with 7 bases remaining between them. CDR1 MNHEY and CDR2 SVGAGI come from the germline V gene. The CDR3 length is 13 residues. The CDR3 nucleotides are TGTGCCAGCAGTATGCTCCCCTACAATGAGCAGTTCTTC. This codes for CASSMLPYNEQFF.